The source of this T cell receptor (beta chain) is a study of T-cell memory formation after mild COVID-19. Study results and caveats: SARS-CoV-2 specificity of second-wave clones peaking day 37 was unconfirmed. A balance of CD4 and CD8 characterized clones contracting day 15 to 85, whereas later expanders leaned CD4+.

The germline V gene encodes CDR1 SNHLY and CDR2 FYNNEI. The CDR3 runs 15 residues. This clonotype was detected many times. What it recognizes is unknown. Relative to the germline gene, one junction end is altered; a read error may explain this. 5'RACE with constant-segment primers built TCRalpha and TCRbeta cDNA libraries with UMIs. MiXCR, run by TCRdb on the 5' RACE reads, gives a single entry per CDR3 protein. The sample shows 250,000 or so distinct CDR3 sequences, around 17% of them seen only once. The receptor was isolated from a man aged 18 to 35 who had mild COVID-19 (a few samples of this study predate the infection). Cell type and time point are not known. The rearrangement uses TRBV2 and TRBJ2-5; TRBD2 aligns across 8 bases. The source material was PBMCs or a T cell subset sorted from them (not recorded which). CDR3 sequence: CASTEQAGGVETQYF. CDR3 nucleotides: TGTGCCAGCACTGAACAGGCGGGGGGAGTCGAGACCCAGTACTTC.